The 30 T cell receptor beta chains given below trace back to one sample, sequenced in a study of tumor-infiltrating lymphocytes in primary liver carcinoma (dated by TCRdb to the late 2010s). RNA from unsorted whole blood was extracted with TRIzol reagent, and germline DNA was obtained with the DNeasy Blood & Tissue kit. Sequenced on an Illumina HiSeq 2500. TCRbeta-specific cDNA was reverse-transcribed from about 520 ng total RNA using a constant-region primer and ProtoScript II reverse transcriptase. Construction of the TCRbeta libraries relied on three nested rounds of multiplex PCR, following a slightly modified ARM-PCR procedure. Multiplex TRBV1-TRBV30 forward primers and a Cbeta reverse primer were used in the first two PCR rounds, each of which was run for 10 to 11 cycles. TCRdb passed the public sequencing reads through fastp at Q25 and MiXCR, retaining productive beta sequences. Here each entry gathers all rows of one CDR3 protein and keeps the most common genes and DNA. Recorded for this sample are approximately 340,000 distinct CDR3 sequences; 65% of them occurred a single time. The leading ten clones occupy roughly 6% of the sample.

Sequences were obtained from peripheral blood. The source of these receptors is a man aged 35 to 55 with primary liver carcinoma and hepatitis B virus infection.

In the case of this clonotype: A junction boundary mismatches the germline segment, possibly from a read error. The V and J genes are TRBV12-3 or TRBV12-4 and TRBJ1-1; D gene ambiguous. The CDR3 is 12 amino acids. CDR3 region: CGSSKETFGAFF. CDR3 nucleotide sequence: TGTGGCAGCAGTAAAGAGACATTTGGAGCTTTCTTT.

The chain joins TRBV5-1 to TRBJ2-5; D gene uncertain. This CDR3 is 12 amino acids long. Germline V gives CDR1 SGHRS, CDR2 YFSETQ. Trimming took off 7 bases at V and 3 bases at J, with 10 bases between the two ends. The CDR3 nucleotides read TGCGCCAGCGGCCTCAACGAAGAGACCCAGTACTTC. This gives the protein CASGLNEETQYF.

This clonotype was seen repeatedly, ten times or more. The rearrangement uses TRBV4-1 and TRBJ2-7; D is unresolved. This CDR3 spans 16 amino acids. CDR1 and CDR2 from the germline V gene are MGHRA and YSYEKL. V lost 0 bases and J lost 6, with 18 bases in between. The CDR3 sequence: CASSQDVWSMWFEQYF. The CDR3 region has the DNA TGCGCCAGCAGCCAAGATGTCTGGAGCATGTGGTTCGAGCAGTACTTC.

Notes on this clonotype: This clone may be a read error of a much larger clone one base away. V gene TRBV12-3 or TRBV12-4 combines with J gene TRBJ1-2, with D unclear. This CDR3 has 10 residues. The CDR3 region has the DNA TGTGCCAGCAATTTAAATGGCTACACCTTC. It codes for CASNLNGYTF.

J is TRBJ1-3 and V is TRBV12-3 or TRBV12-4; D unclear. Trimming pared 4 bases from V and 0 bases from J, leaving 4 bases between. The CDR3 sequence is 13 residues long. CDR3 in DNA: TGTGCCAGCAGTTACAGCTCTGGAAACACCATATATTTT. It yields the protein CASSYSSGNTIYF.

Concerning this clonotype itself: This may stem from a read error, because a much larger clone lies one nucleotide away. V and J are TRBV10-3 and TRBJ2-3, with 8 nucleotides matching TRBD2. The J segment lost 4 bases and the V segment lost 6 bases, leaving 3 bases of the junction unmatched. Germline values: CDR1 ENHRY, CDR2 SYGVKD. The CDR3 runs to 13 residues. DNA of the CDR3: TGTGCCATCAGACCCGGGGGGGCAGATACGCAGTATTTT. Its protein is CAIRPGGADTQYF.

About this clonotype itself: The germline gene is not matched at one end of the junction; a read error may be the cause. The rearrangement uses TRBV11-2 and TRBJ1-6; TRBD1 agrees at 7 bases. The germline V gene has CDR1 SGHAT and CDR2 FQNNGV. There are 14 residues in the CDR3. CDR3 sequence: CACSKQGINSSLHF. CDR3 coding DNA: TGTGCCTGCAGCAAACAGGGGATTAATTCATCCCTCCACTTT.

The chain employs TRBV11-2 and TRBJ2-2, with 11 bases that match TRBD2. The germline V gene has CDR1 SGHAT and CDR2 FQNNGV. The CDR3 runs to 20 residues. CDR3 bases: TGTACCAACAGCTTACATCTTATTAGCGGGAGGGCAAAGAACACCGGGGAGCTGTTTTTT. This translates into CTNSLHLISGRAKNTGELFF.

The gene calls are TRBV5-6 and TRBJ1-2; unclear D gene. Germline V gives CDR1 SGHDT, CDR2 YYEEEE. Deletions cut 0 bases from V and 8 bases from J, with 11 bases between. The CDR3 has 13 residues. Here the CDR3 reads CASSLDKGGGYTF. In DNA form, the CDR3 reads TGTGCCAGCAGCTTGGACAAGGGTGGCGGCTACACCTTC.

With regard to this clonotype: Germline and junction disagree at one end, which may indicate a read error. The CDR3 loop is CASSQGTWELFF. The CDR3 DNA reads as TGCGCCAGCAGCCAAGGCACCTGGGAGCTGTTTTTT. This chain connects TRBV4-1 to TRBJ2-2, with D hard to call. The CDR3 is 12 residues long. Germline V gene lookup returns CDR1 MGHRA and CDR2 YSYEKL.

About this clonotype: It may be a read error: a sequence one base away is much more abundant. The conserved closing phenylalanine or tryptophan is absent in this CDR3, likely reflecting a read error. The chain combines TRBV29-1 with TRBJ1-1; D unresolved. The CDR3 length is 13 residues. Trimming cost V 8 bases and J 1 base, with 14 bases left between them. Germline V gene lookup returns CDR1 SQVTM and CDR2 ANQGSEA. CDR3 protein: CSYKRVANTEAFS. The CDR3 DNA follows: TGCAGCTATAAAAGGGTGGCGAACACTGAAGCTTTCTCT.

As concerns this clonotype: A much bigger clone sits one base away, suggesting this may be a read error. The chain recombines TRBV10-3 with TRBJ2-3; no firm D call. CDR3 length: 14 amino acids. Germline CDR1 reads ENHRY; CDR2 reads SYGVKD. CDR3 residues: CAISESVGTDTQCF. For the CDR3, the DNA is TGTGCCATCAGTGAGTCGGTGGGCACAGATACGCAGTGTTTT.

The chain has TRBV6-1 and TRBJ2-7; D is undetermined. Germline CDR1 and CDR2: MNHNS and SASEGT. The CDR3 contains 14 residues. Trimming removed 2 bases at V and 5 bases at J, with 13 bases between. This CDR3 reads CASSERVHEDEQYF. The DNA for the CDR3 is TGTGCCAGCAGTGAAAGGGTGCATGAGGACGAGCAGTACTTC.

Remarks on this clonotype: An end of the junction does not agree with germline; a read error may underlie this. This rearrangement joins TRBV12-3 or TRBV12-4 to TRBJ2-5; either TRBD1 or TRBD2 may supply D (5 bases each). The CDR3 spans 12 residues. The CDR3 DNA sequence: TGTGCCAGCAGTTGTGGCAGGGAGACACAGTACTTC. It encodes CASSCGRETQYF.

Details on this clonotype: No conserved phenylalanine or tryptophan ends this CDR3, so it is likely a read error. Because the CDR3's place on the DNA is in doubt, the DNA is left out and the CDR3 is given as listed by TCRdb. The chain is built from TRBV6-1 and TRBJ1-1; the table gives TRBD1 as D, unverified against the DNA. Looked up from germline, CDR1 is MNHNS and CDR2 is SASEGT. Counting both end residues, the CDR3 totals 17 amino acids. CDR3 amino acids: CASTIPRTAGSNTEALL.

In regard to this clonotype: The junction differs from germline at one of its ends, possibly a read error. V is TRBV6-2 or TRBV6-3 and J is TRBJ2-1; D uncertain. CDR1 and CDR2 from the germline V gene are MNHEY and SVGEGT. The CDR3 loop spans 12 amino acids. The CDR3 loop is CASRGPSREESF. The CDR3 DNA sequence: TGTGCCAGCAGAGGGCCCTCCCGTGAGGAGTCCTTC.

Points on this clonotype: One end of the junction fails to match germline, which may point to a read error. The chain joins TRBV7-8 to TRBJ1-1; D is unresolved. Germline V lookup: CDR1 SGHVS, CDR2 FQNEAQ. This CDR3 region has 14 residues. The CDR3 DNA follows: TGTGCCAGCAGCTTAGGCCCAGGTTGGACTGGAGCTTTCTTT. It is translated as CASSLGPGWTGAFF.

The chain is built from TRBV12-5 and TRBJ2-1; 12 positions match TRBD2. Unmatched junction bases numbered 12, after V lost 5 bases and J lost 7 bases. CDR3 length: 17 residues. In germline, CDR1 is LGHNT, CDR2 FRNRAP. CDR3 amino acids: CASGLGASGRVGNEQFF. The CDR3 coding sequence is TGTGCTAGTGGTCTAGGGGCTAGCGGGAGGGTAGGTAATGAGCAGTTCTTC.

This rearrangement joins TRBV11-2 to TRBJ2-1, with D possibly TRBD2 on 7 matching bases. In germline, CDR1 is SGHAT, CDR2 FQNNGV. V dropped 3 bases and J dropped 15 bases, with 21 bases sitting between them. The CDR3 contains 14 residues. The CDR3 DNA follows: TGTGCCAGCAGCTTCGGGGGGCCAATTGATAAGCTGTTCTTC. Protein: CASSFGGPIDKLFF.

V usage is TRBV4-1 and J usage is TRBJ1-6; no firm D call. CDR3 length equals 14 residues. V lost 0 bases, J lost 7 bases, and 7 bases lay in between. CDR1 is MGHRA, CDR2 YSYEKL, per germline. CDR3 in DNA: TGCGCCAGCAGCCAAGAGCGGTCAAATTCACCCCTCCACTTT. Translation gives CASSQERSNSPLHF.

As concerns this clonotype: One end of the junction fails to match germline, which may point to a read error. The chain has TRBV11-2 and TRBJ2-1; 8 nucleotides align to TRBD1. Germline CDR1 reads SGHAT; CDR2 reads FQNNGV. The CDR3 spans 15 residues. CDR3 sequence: CTSSPRQGMGNEQFF. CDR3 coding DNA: TGTACCAGCAGTCCACGACAGGGGATGGGAAATGAGCAGTTCTTC.

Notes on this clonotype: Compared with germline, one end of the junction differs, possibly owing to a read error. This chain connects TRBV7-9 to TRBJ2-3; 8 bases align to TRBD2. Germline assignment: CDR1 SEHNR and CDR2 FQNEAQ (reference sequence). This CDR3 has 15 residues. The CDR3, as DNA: TGTGCCTGCAGCTTCAGCGGGAGCGCCCCAGATACGCAGTATTTT. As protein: CACSFSGSAPDTQYF.

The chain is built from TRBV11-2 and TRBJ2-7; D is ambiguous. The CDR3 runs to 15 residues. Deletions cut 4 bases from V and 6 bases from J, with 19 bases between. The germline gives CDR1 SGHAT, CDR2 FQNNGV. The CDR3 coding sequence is TGTGCCAGCAGCTCAGGTGTATGGCACTCCGGCGAGCAGTACTTC. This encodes CASSSGVWHSGEQYF. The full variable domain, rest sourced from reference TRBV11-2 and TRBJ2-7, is EAGVAQSPRYKIIEKRQSVAFWCNPISGHATLYWYQQILGQGPKLLIQFQNNGVVDDSQLPKDRFSAERLKGVDSTLKIQPAKLEDSAVYLCASSSGVWHSGEQYFGPGTRLTVT.

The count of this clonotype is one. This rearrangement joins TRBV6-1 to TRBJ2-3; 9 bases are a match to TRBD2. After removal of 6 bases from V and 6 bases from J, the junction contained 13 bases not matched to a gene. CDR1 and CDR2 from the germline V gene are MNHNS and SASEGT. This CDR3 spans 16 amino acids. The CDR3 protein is CASRGAREGVTDTQYF. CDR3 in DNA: TGTGCCAGCAGGGGTGCGCGGGAGGGTGTGACTGATACGCAGTATTTT.

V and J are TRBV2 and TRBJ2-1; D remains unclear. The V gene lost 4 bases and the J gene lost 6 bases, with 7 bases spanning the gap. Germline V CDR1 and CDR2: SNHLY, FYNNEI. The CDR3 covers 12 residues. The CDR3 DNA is TGTGCCAGCAGTGGACGCCCCAATGAGCAGTTCTTC. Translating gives CASSGRPNEQFF. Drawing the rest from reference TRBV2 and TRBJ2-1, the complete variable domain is EPEVTQTPSHQVTQMGQEVILRCVPISNHLYFYWYRQILGQKVEFLVSFYNNEISEKSEIFDDQFSVERPDGSNFTLKIRSTKLEDSAMYFCASSGRPNEQFFGPGTRLTVL.

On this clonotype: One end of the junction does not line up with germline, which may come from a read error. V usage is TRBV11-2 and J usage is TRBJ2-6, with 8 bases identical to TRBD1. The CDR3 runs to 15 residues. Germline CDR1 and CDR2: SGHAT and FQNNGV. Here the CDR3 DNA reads TGTACCAGCAGCTTGGACAGGGCTGGGGCCAACGTCCTGACCTTC. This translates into CTSSLDRAGANVLTF.

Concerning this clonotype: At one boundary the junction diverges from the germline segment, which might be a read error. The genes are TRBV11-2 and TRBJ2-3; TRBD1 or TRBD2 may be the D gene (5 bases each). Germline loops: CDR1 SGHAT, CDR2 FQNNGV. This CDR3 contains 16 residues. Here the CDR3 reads CASSPGNLPRTGTQYF. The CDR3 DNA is TGTGCCAGCAGTCCGGGGAACCTACCGCGCACAGGTACGCAGTATTTT.

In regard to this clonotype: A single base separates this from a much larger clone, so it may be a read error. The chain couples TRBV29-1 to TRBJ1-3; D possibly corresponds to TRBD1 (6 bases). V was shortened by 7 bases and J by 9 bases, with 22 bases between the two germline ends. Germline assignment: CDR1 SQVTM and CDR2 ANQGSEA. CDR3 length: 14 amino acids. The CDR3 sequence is CSAVFRGAGPTIYF. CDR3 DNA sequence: TGCAGCGCTGTATTCCGGGGGGCAGGGCCCACCATATATTTT.

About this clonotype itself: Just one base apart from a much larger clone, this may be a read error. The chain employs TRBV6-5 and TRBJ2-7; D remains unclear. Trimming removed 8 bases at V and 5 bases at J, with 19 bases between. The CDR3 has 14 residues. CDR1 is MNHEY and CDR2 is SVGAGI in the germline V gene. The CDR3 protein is CASAIGPRSHEQYF. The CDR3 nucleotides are TGTGCCAGCGCCATTGGGCCGAGGTCCCACGAGCAGTACTTC.

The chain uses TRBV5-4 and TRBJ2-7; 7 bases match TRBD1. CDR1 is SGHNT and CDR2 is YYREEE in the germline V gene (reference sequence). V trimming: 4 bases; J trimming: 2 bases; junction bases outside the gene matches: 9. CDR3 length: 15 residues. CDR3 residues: CASSQVPGQPYEQYF. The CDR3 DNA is TGTGCCAGCAGCCAAGTCCCGGGACAGCCCTACGAGCAGTACTTC.